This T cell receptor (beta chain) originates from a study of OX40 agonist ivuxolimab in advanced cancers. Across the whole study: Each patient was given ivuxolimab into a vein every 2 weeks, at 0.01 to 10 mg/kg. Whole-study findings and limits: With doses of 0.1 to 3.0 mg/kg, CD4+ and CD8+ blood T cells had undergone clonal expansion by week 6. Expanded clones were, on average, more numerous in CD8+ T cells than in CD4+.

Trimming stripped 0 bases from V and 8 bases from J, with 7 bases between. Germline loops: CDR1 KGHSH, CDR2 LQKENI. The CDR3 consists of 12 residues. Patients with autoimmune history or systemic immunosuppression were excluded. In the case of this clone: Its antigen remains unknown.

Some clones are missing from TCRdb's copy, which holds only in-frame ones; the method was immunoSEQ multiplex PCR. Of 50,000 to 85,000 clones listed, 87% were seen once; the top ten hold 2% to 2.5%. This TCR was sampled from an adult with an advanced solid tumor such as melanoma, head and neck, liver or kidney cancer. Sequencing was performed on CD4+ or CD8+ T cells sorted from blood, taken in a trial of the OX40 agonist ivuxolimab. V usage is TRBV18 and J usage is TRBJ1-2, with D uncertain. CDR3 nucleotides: TGTGCCAGCTCACCACCGTACGGGGGCTACACCTTC. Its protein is CASSPPYGGYTF.